Sequencing of this T cell receptor beta chain was carried out in a study of blood T cell repertoires in COVID-19. Overall study context: Donors in the United States, Italy and Spain gave samples during acute or convalescent COVID-19.

Seattle's enrolled individuals joined amid active infection and were then monitored longitudinally. Original processing notes: Reference gene primer amplification in the assay estimated nucleated cell counts. The method was immunoSEQ multiplex PCR; TCRdb's version includes in-frame clones alone and lacks a portion of them. The DNA was the basis for D and trimming; V, J and clone size are from that table. The sample yields roughly 78,000 clones, over 80% seen once. Material: peripheral blood. This clonotype was obtained from a man aged 45 to 65 with COVID-19, enrolled during active disease.

CDR3 amino acids: CASRGTGTGESYGYTF. DNA for the CDR3: TGTGCCAGCAGAGGGACCGGGACAGGGGAAAGCTATGGCTACACCTTC. The genes are TRBV9 and TRBJ1-2; 10 positions agree with TRBD1. The CDR3 has 16 residues. With 5 bases clipped from V and 4 bases from J, the junction kept 11 bases outside the gene matches. The germline gives CDR1 SGDLS, CDR2 YYNGEE.